This TCR beta chain is drawn from a study of blood T cell repertoires in COVID-19 (TCRdb year 2020). As for the study more broadly: Samples covering the acute and convalescent phases of COVID-19 were provided by collaborators in the United States, Italy and Spain. Where HLA class I and class II types were available, the types were taken from metadata supplied by the sample provider, not from assay-based typing. The material from the prospective study consisted of cDNA or gDNA derived from T cells, B-cell-depleted T cells, or PBMCs. A de-identified subject ID, COVID-19 status, age in years and sex were almost always included in the sample metadata. The dataset comprised deeply sampled blood TCRbeta repertoires from subjects exposed to, actively infected with, or recovered from COVID-19. A freely available public database, intended as a resource for researchers studying the immune response to SARS-CoV-2, is where the repertoires were released. Samples came from the ongoing ImmuneRACE study (first 160 participants) plus 1,254 subjects from 6 global collaborators. Here is what the overall study found, with its caveats: How much clinical and demographic metadata was included differed by source and by participant, and the metadata was provided uncurated.

CDR1 MNHEY and CDR2 SVGAGI were looked up in the germline V gene. V ends up 6 bases short and J 8 bases short, with an unmatched junction base count of 15. Measured from the cysteine to the phenylalanine, the CDR3 is 15 residues long. The kept DNA is CDR3 alone, 45 bases in frame from the first base. TCRbeta CDR3 regions were amplified from genomic DNA using the immunoSEQ Assay, a bias-controlled multiplex PCR. Per the source publication's procedure: Nucleated cell counts per sample were estimated from amplification of reference gene primers within the assay. Sequence reads were collapsed and filtered to measure the absolute abundance of every unique TCRbeta CDR3 rearrangement. For each sample, productive Simpson clonality was calculated by taking the square root of Simpson's diversity index across productive rearrangements. TCRdb re-hosts the immuneACCESS table, in-frame sequences only. Its copies lack some clones; in the studies checked, an unresolved V gene accounts for under half of them, and the cause for the rest is not known. V and J calls and clone size follow that table, whereas D and trimming were derived from the DNA. This sample gives approximately 260,000 clones in total; about 81% of them show up just once. Together, the top ten hold 12% of the sample.

Turning to this clone: What antigen it recognizes has not been identified. One base away there is no much larger clone; base qualities are not given.

Whole blood was collected in K2EDTA tubes by collaborating institutions according to the institutions' own protocols. Collaborator samples were shipped for TCRbeta analysis as frozen whole blood, isolated PBMCs, or DNA extracted from either sample type. The receptor was isolated from a woman aged 55-70 years with active or convalescent COVID-19. Material for sequencing was peripheral blood. The rearrangement combines TRBV6-5 with TRBJ1-2, and 7 junctional nucleotides match TRBD1. Read as DNA, the sequence is TGTGCCAGCAGGGACGGACAGGCCCTCCAATCAGGCTACACCTTC. This sequence encodes CASRDGQALQSGYTF.